The 9 T cell receptor beta chains below all came from one sample that was sequenced in a study of T cells after yellow fever vaccination. Each CDR3 protein is one row after TCRdb ran MiXCR on the 5' RACE reads. This sample has just over 250,000 distinct CDR3 sequences, with roughly 5.6% found just once. This specimen was CD4+ T cells sorted from PBMCs, taken on the day of the yellow fever booster vaccination. These receptors originate from a man aged 18 to 35 who received the YFV17D yellow fever vaccine.

This clonotype appeared many times. The chain links TRBV5-5 to TRBJ2-1, with D uncertain. The CDR3 is 15 residues long. Germline CDR1 is SGHKS and CDR2 is YYEKEE (reference sequence). V was cut by 1 base and J by 5 bases, with 13 bases left in between. CDR3 protein: CASSLTWTQHNEQFF. The CDR3 DNA is TGTGCCAGCAGCTTGACGTGGACCCAACACAATGAGCAGTTCTTC.

This clonotype was seen more than once but under ten times. The V call is TRBV10-3, the J call TRBJ1-2; D not certain. Trimming took off 8 bases at V and 4 bases at J, with 8 bases between the two ends. Germline V gene sequence: CDR1 ENHRY, CDR2 SYGVKD. The CDR3 contains 11 residues. CDR3 in amino acids: CAIGFRYGYTF. The CDR3 DNA sequence: TGTGCCATCGGGTTTCGCTATGGCTACACCTTC.

The table lists this clonotype with many counts. The gene calls are TRBV7-2 and TRBJ2-5, with 7 bases lining up with TRBD1. Germline lookup yields CDR1 SGHTA and CDR2 FQGNSA. The CDR3 sequence is 14 residues long. V shed 5 bases, J shed 0 bases, and the junction held 3 bases outside the gene matches. This CDR3 is CASSIQGHQETQYF. CDR3 coding DNA: TGTGCCAGCAGCATACAGGGGCACCAAGAGACCCAGTACTTC. Supplemented by reference TRBV7-2 and TRBJ2-5, the full variable domain reads GAGVSQSPSNKVTEKGKDVELRCDPISGHTALYWYRQSLGQGLEFLIYFQGNSAPDKSGLPSDRFSAERTGGSVSTLTIQRTQQEDSAVYLCASSIQGHQETQYFGPGTRLLVL.

This clonotype was counted a few times. The chain combines TRBV10-3 with TRBJ2-5; TRBD2 agrees at 11 bases. The CDR3 runs 16 residues. Germline lookup yields CDR1 ENHRY and CDR2 SYGVKD. J was trimmed by 2 bases and V by 1 base; bases with no gene match: 3. The CDR3 spells CAISEWLAGGQETQYF. In DNA form, the CDR3 reads TGTGCCATCAGTGAGTGGCTAGCGGGGGGACAAGAGACCCAGTACTTC.

This clonotype was detected a few times. The V call is TRBV7-3, the J call TRBJ2-4, with D perhaps TRBD2 (7 bases). CDR1 is SGHTA and CDR2 is FQGTGA in the germline V gene. V dropped 5 bases and J dropped 8 bases, with 13 bases sitting between them. This CDR3 spans 13 amino acids. The CDR3 DNA follows: TGTGCCAGCAGCATGGGGGGGCGAGACATTCAGTACTTC. Encoded protein: CASSMGGRDIQYF.

V and J are TRBV7-2 and TRBJ2-5; TRBD1 might be the D (6 bases). Germline CDR1 and CDR2: SGHTA and FQGNSA. Trimming took off 0 bases at V and 5 bases at J, with 13 bases between the two ends. CDR3 length: 15 amino acids. The CDR3 DNA reads TGTGCCAGCAGCTTAGCGCGGTGGGGGCTGGAGACCCAGTACTTC. Translation: CASSLARWGLETQYF.

This clonotype came up a few times. The chain has TRBV20-1 and TRBJ2-6; D is perhaps TRBD1 or TRBD2 (5 bases each). V lost 6 bases to trimming and J lost 7 bases, with 10 bases between them. CDR1 and CDR2 from the germline V gene are DFQATT and SNEGSKA (reference sequence). CDR3 length: 12 amino acids. The CDR3 reads CSAPRGANVLTF. DNA of the CDR3: TGCAGTGCCCCGAGGGGAGCCAACGTCCTGACTTTC.

The table lists this clonotype with a few counts. CDR3 loop: CASTVTQSTYEQYV. CDR3 DNA sequence: TGTGCCAGCACTGTTACTCAGTCGACCTACGAGCAGTACGTC. The V call is TRBV12-3 or TRBV12-4, the J call TRBJ2-7; D not certain. V lost 7 bases, J lost 2 bases, and 15 bases lay in between. The CDR3 length is 14 residues.

This clonotype was observed a handful of times. The CDR3, as DNA: TGTGCCAGCAGCAAACGCACCGGGGAGCTGTTTTTT. Encoded protein: CASSKRTGELFF. This chain connects TRBV7-2 to TRBJ2-2; D is ambiguous. This CDR3 is built from 12 residues. Looked up from germline, CDR1 is SGHTA and CDR2 is FQGNSA. Trimming stripped 5 bases from V and 4 bases from J, with 5 bases between.